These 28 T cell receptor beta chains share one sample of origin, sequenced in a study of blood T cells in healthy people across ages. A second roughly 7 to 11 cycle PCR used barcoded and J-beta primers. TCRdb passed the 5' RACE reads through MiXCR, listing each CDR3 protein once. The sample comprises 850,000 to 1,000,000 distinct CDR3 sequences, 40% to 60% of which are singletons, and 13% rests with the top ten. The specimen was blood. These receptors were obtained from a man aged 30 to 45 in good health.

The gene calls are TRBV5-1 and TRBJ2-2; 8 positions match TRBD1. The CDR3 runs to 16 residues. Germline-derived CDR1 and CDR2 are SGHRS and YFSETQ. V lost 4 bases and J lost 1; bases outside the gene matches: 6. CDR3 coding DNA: TGCGCCAGCAGCCAGAGGACAGGGAGGAACACCGGGGAGCTGTTTTTT. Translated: CASSQRTGRNTGELFF.

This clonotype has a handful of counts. CDR3 loop: CASSYGPNEQFF. CDR3 bases: TGTGCCAGCAGTTACGGGCCCAATGAGCAGTTCTTC. The J gene is TRBJ2-1, the V gene TRBV6-5; D gene uncertain. V was trimmed by 2 bases and J by 6 bases, leaving 5 bases between them. CDR1 MNHEY and CDR2 SVGAGI come from the germline V gene. CDR3 size: 12 residues.

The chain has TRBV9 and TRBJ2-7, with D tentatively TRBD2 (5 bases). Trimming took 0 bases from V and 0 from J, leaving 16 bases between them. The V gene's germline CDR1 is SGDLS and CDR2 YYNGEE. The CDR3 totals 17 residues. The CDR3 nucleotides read TGTGCCAGCAGCGTAGGAGAACTGGCGGGCAGCTCCTACGAGCAGTACTTC. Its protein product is CASSVGELAGSSYEQYF.

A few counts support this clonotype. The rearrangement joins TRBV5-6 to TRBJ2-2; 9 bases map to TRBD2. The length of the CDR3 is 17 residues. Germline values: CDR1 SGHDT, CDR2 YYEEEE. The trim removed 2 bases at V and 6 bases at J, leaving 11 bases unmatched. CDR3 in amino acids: CASSLKPGLAEAGELFF. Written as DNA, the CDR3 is TGTGCCAGCAGCTTAAAACCGGGACTAGCAGAGGCCGGGGAGCTGTTTTTT.

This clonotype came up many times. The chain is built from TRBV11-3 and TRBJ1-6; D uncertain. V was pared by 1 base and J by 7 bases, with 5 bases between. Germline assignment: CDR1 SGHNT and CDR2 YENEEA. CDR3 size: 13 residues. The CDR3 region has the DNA TGTGCCAGCAGCTTAGCCCCGAATTCACCCCTCCACTTT. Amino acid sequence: CASSLAPNSPLHF.

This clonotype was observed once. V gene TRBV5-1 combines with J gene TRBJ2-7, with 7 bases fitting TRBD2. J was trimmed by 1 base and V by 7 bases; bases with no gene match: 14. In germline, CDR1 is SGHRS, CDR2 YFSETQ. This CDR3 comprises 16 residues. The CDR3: CASSLLSGGGSYEQYF. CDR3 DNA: TGCGCCAGCTCGCTCCTCTCAGGCGGGGGATCCTACGAGCAGTACTTC.

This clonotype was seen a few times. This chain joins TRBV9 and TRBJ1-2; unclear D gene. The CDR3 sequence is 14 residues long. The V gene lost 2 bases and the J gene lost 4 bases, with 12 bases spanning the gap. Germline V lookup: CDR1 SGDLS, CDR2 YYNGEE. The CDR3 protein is CASSVDTGSYGYTF. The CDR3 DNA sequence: TGTGCCAGCAGCGTCGACACCGGGAGCTATGGCTACACCTTC.

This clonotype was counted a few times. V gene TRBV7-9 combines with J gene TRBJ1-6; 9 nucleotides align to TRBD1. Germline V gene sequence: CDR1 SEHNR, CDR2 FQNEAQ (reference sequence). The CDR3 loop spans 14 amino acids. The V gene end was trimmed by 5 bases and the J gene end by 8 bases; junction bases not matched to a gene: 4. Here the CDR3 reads CASSRQGEDSPLHF. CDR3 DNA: TGTGCCAGCAGCCGACAGGGGGAGGATTCACCCCTCCACTTT.

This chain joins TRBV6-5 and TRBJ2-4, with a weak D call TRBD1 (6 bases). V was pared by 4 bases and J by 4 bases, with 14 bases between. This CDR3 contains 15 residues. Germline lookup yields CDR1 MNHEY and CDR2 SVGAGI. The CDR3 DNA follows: TGTGCCAGCAGTTTCTCAGGGGAGTCGAAAAACATTCAGTACTTC. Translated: CASSFSGESKNIQYF.

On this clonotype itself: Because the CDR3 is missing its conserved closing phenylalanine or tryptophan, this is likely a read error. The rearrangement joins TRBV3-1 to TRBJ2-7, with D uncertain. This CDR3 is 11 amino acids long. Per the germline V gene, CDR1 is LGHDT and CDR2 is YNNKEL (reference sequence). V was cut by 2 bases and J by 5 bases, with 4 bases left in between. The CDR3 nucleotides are TGTGCCAGCAGCCAAATCCACGAGCAGTACTTA. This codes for CASSQIHEQYL.

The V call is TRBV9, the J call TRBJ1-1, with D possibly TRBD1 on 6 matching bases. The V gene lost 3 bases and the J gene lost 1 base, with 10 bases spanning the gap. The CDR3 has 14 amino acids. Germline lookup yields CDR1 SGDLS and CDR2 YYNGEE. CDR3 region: CASSGGHRNTEAFF. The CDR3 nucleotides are TGTGCCAGCAGCGGGGGACACCGGAACACTGAAGCTTTCTTT.

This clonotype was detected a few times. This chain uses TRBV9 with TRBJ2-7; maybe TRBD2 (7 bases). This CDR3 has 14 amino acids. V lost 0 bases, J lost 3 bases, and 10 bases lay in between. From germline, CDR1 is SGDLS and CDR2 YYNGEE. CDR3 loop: CASSVGRGGYEQYF. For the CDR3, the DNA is TGTGCCAGCAGCGTAGGAAGGGGGGGCTACGAGCAGTACTTC.

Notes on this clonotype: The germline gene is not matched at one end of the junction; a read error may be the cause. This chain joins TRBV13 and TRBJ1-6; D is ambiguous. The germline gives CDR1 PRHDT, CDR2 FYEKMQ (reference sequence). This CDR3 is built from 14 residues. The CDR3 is CARSFLLYNSPLHF. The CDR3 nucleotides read TGTGCCCGCAGCTTTTTGCTATATAATTCACCCCTCCACTTT.

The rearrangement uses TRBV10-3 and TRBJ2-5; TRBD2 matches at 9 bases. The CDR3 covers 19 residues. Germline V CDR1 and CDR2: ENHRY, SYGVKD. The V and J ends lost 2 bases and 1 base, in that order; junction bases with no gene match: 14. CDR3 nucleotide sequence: TGTGCCATCAGTGAGGACTTGAGTAGCGGGGGCTCCACCCAAGAGACCCAGTACTTC. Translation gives CAISEDLSSGGSTQETQYF.

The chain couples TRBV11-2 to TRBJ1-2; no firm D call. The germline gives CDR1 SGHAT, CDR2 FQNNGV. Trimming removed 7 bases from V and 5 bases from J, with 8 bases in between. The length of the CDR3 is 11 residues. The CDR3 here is CASTSAYGYTF. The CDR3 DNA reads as TGTGCCAGCACATCGGCTTATGGCTACACCTTC.

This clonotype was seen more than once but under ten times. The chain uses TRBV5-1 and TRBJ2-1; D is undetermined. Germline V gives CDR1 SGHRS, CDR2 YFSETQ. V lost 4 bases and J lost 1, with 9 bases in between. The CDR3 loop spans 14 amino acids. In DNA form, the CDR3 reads TGCGCCAGCAGCCCGCTTGAGTCCTACAATGAGCAGTTCTTC. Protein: CASSPLESYNEQFF.

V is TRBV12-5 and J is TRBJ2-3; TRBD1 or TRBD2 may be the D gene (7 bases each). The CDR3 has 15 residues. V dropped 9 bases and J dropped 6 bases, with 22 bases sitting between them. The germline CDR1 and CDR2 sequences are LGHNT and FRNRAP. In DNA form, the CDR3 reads TGTGCTAGCTCTCAGGGGGGGGGGCCGTTGGATACGCAGTATTTT. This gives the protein CASSQGGGPLDTQYF.

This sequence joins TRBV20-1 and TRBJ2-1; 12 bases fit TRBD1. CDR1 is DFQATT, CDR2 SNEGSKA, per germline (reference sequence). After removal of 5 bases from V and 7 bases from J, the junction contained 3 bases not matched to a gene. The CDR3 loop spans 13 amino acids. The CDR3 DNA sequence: TGCAGTGCTCCGGGACAGGGGGCAAATGAGCAGTTCTTC. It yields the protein CSAPGQGANEQFF.

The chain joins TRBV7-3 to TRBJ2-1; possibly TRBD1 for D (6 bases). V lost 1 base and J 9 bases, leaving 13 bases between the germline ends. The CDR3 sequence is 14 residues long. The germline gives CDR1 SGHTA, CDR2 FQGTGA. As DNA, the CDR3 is TGTGCCAGCAGCTTAAATCAGGGGTGGAGTGAGCAGTTCTTC. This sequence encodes CASSLNQGWSEQFF.

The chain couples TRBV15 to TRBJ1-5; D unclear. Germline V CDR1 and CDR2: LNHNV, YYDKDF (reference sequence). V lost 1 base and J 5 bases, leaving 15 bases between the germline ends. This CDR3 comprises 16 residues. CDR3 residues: CATSRGRGQAYQPQHF. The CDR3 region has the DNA TGTGCCACCAGCAGAGGGAGAGGGCAGGCCTATCAGCCCCAGCATTTT.

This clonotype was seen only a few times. The CDR3 sequence: CSARDRQGSDTQYF. The CDR3 nucleotides read TGCAGTGCTAGAGATCGCCAGGGTTCAGATACGCAGTATTTT. The chain couples TRBV20-1 to TRBJ2-3, with a tentative D call TRBD1 (5 bases). Germline CDR1 and CDR2: DFQATT and SNEGSKA (reference sequence). V was pared by 0 bases and J by 4 bases, with 11 bases between. CDR3 length: 14 residues.

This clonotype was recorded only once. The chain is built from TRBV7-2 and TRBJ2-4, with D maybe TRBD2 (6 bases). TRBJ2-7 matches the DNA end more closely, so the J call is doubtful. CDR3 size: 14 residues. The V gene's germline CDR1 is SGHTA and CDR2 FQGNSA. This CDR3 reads CASSLHAGNYEQYF. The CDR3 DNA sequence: TGTGCCAGCAGCCTCCATGCGGGGAACTACGAGCAGTACTTC.

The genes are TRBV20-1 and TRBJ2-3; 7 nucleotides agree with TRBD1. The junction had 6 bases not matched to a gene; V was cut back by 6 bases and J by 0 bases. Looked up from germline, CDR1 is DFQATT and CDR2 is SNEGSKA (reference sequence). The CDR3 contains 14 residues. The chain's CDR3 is CSAAPGQSTDTQYF. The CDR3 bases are TGCAGTGCCGCGCCGGGACAGAGCACAGATACGCAGTATTTT.

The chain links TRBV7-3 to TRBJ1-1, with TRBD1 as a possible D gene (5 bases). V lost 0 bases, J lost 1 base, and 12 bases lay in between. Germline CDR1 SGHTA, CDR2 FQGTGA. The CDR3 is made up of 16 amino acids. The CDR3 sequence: CASSLTWGAWNTEAFF. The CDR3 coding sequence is TGTGCCAGCAGCTTAACGTGGGGCGCGTGGAACACTGAAGCTTTCTTT.

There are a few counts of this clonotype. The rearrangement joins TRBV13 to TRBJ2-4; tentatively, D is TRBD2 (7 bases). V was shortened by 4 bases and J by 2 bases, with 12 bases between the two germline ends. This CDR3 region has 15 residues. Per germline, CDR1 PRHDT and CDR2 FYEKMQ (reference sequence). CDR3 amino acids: CASSSRGAPKNIQYF. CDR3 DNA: TGTGCCAGCAGCTCCCGGGGGGCCCCCAAAAACATTCAGTACTTC.

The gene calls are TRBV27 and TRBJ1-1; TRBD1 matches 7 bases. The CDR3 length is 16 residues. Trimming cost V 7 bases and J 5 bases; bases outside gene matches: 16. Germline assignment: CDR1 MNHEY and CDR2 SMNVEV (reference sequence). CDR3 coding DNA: TGTGCCAGCATGCGTTTTGGGACAGAAAGGGAGACTGAAGCTTTCTTT. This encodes CASMRFGTERETEAFF.

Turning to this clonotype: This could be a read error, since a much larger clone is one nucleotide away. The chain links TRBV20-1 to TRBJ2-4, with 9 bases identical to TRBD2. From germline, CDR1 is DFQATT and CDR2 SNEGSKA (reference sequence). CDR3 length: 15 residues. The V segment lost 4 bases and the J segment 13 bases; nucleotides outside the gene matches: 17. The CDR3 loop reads CSAIISGGPYNEQYF. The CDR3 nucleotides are TGCAGTGCTATCATAAGCGGGGGGCCCTACAATGAGCAGTACTTC.

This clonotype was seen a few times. In nucleotides, the CDR3 is TGTGCCAGCAGCCAAAGGTGGGAGAGCTCCTACGAGCAGTACTTC. Translated: CASSQRWESSYEQYF. The chain is built from TRBV3-1 and TRBJ2-7, with a possible D match to TRBD2 (5 bases). The V end was cut by 2 bases, the J end by 0 bases, with 11 bases between. This CDR3 region has 15 residues. Germline assignment: CDR1 LGHDT and CDR2 YNNKEL (reference sequence).